The next 16 T cell receptor beta chains were all read from a single sample in a study of vaccination and CD4 T cells after COVID-19. Cultured CD4+ T-cell DNA underwent Oncomine TCR Beta short-read sequencing. TCRdb fed the PCR reads into MiXCR, producing one record per CDR3 protein. There are approximately 12,000 distinct CDR3 sequences in the sample; roughly half occur only once, and about 17% lies in the top ten. These TCRs' antigens remain unknown. Regarding treatment: roughly 11-day PBMC culture with coronavirus spike peptide pools or control peptides (ViraFEST assay). The sample in question was cultured CD4+ T cells from blood, obtained after SARS-CoV-2 vaccination. These receptors were collected from a human donor with COVID-19.

This sequence joins TRBV6-2 or TRBV6-3 and TRBJ2-7; TRBD2 aligns across 9 bases. With V trimmed by 5 bases and J by 4 bases, 9 bases remained unmatched. CDR3 size: 15 residues. Germline CDR1 reads MNHEY; CDR2 reads SVGEGT. The CDR3 region is CASSPRGGGGYEQYF. CDR3 nucleotide sequence: TGTGCCAGCAGTCCGCGGGGGGGCGGAGGGTACGAGCAGTACTTC.

The chain couples TRBV5-1 to TRBJ2-3, with D unresolved. Germline loops: CDR1 SGHRS, CDR2 YFSETQ. The CDR3 is 15 amino acids. V lost 0 bases, J lost 0 bases, and 8 bases lay in between. The DNA of the CDR3 is TGCGCCAGCAGCTTGGAGGCTAAGAGCACAGATACGCAGTATTTT. Encoded protein: CASSLEAKSTDTQYF.

This chain connects TRBV7-2 to TRBJ1-1, with TRBD1 as a possible D gene (5 bases). V dropped 6 bases and J dropped 4 bases, with 18 bases sitting between them. Germline assignment: CDR1 SGHTA and CDR2 FQGNSA. The CDR3 loop spans 15 amino acids. Here the CDR3 reads CASSQAGGASTEAFF. The CDR3 DNA follows: TGTGCCAGCAGTCAAGCCGGCGGGGCAAGCACTGAAGCTTTCTTT.

The chain is built from TRBV2 and TRBJ1-5; tentative D call: TRBD1 (5 bases). CDR1 is SNHLY, CDR2 FYNNEI, per germline. There are 15 residues in the CDR3. Trimming took off 6 bases at V and 4 bases at J, with 16 bases between the two ends. The CDR3 bases are TGTGCCAGCAGGGACACCGGGACGGAAAATCAGCCCCAGCATTTT. Translated: CASRDTGTENQPQHF.

The rearrangement joins TRBV11-2 to TRBJ2-5; D not certain. Germline CDR1 and CDR2: SGHAT and FQNNGV. The CDR3 has 11 residues. The ends were cut back, 5 bases at V and 5 bases at J, with 6 bases in the middle. The DNA for the CDR3 is TGTGCCAGCAGCCGGACGGAGACCCAGTACTTC. Its translation is CASSRTETQYF.

V and J are TRBV6-1 and TRBJ2-3; D ambiguous. In germline, CDR1 is MNHNS, CDR2 SASEGT. CDR3 length equals 12 residues. Trimming removed 1 base from V and 5 bases from J, with 4 bases in between. DNA of the CDR3: TGTGCCAGCAGTGAAGTAGGAGATACGCAGTATTTT. Translation: CASSEVGDTQYF.

The chain carries TRBV6-1 and TRBJ1-2; 7 nucleotides align to TRBD1. The junction had 8 bases not matched to a gene; V was cut back by 5 bases and J by 5 bases. The CDR3 runs 14 residues. Germline V gene data show CDR1 as MNHNS and CDR2 as SASEGT. The CDR3 DNA reads TGTGCCAGCAGTCCGGGACAGACAATATATGGCTACACCTTC. It translates to CASSPGQTIYGYTF.

The rearrangement links TRBV18 to TRBJ1-2; TRBD1 aligns across 8 bases. The junction had 0 bases not matched to a gene; V was cut back by 3 bases and J by 6 bases. The CDR3 is 12 residues long. Germline CDR1 is KGHSH and CDR2 is LQKENI. This CDR3 reads CASSPTGDGYTF. The CDR3 nucleotides read TGTGCCAGCTCACCGACAGGGGATGGCTACACCTTC. Looking up the rest from reference TRBV18 and TRBJ1-2 gives the full variable domain: NAGVMQNPRHLVRRRGQEARLRCSPMKGHSHVYWYRQLPEEGLKFMVYLQKENIIDESGMPKERFSAEFPKEGPSILRIQQVVRGDSAAYFCASSPTGDGYTFGSGTRLTVV.

This clonotype was recorded a few times. This chain links TRBV7-6 with TRBJ1-3; D unresolved. CDR3 length: 13 amino acids. Trimming took 5 bases from V and 0 from J, leaving 5 bases between them. Looked up from germline, CDR1 is SGHVS and CDR2 is FNYEAQ. CDR3 in amino acids: CASSQASGNTIYF. In nucleotides, the CDR3 is TGTGCCAGCAGCCAAGCCTCTGGAAACACCATATATTTT.

This clonotype was picked up one time. The V and J genes are TRBV28 and TRBJ1-2; D unclear. With 3 bases removed from V and 4 bases from J, the gap between germline ends came to 12 bases. Germline V gene sequence: CDR1 MDHEN, CDR2 SYDVKM. CDR3 length: 14 residues. The DNA of the CDR3 is TGTGCCAGCAGTTTCCGCAGAACGACCTATGGCTACACCTTC. Its translation: CASSFRRTTYGYTF.

The chain combines TRBV29-1 with TRBJ2-5; D uncertain. Germline V lookup: CDR1 SQVTM, CDR2 ANQGSEA. The CDR3 consists of 12 residues. V was clipped by 1 base and J by 5 bases, with 8 bases between them. This CDR3 reads CSVEVQQETQYF. CDR3 DNA sequence: TGCAGCGTTGAAGTACAACAGGAGACCCAGTACTTC.

This clonotype is large (0.1 to 1%) in the sample. The chain combines TRBV20-1 with TRBJ2-1; the D is unclear. V was clipped by 7 bases and J by 3 bases, with 13 bases between them. Germline V gives CDR1 DFQATT, CDR2 SNEGSKA (reference sequence). The CDR3 totals 13 residues. The CDR3 protein is CSGGGRSYNEQFF. CDR3 in DNA: TGCAGTGGCGGTGGTCGGAGCTACAATGAGCAGTTCTTC.

The chain is built from TRBV20-1 and TRBJ2-3, with D hard to call. CDR3 length: 15 residues. V lost 3 bases to trimming and J lost 1 base, with 14 bases between them. Germline assignment: CDR1 DFQATT and CDR2 SNEGSKA (reference sequence). The CDR3 sequence: CSASFNPTGTDTQYF. The CDR3 nucleotides read TGCAGTGCTAGTTTCAACCCAACAGGCACAGATACGCAGTATTTT.

The chain carries TRBV7-2 and TRBJ2-3, with 14 bases lining up with TRBD2. V was clipped by 3 bases and J by 0 bases; unmatched bases: 20. This CDR3 is built from 23 residues. Germline V lookup: CDR1 SGHTA, CDR2 FQGNSA. CDR3 in amino acids: CASSFGRGRTRLAGGTSTDTQYF. CDR3 DNA: TGTGCCAGCAGCTTCGGTCGGGGTAGGACCCGACTAGCGGGGGGGACTAGCACAGATACGCAGTATTTT.

The chain joins TRBV6-1 to TRBJ2-2; 9 bases match TRBD1. With V trimmed by 4 bases and J by 6 bases, 9 bases remained unmatched. Germline CDR1 is MNHNS and CDR2 is SASEGT. The CDR3 length is 16 residues. DNA of the CDR3: TGTGCCAGCAGTGCACTACCGGGACAGGGCCCCGGGGAGCTGTTTTTT. Amino acid sequence: CASSALPGQGPGELFF.

The table lists this clonotype with a few counts. The rearrangement links TRBV24-1 to TRBJ2-2; D unresolved. The germline V gene encodes CDR1 KGHDR and CDR2 SFDVKD. The CDR3 has 12 amino acids. The V and J ends lost 3 bases and 7 bases respectively, with 5 bases between them. Here the CDR3 DNA reads TGTGCCACCAGTGATCCGGGCGGGGAGCTGTTTTTT. Amino acids: CATSDPGGELFF.